Presented here are 32 T cell receptor beta chains from one specimen sequenced in a study of cytomegalovirus exposure and HLA in healthy donors. The PCR used 60 Vbeta and 13 Jbeta primers. Produced via immunoSEQ multiplex PCR; TCRdb's table is partial and in-frame only. The sample has some 200,000 clones, about 70% seen once. The specimen sequenced was PBMCs. The receptors shown here come from a man in his forties in good health and CMV-seropositive.

This rearrangement joins TRBV7-9 to TRBJ1-1, with D possibly matching TRBD1 (6 bases). Germline CDR1 reads SEHNR; CDR2 reads FQNEAQ (reference sequence). With 4 bases removed from V and 4 bases from J, the gap between germline ends came to 13 bases. This CDR3 comprises 14 residues. CDR3 sequence: CASSWGGQGTEAFF. CDR3 DNA sequence: TGTGCCAGCAGCTGGGGGGGCCAGGGCACTGAAGCTTTCTTT.

This sequence joins TRBV2 and TRBJ2-5, with 8 bases matching TRBD1. The V segment lost 6 bases and the J segment 5 bases; nucleotides outside the gene matches: 11. CDR1 and CDR2 from the germline V gene are SNHLY and FYNNEI. There are 15 residues in the CDR3. CDR3 sequence: CASSTRQGSEETQYF. CDR3 coding DNA: TGTGCCAGCAGCACCCGACAGGGGTCCGAGGAGACCCAGTACTTC.

This sequence joins TRBV28 and TRBJ1-2; 12 bases agree with TRBD1. V was clipped by 7 bases and J by 4 bases; unmatched bases: 7. Germline CDR1 reads MDHEN; CDR2 reads SYDVKM. The CDR3 spans 15 residues. The CDR3 region is CASIQQGQGAYGYTF. The CDR3 region has the DNA TGTGCCAGCATCCAACAGGGACAGGGGGCCTATGGCTACACCTTC.

This clone occurred a few times. This sequence joins TRBV27 and TRBJ2-7; tentative D call: TRBD2 (7 bases). CDR1 is MNHEY and CDR2 is SMNVEV in the germline V gene (reference sequence). This CDR3 has 15 amino acids. V was trimmed by 2 bases and J by 4 bases, leaving 15 bases between them. CDR3 residues: CASSLGGGTYYEQYF. The CDR3 nucleotides are TGTGCCAGCAGTTTAGGGGGGGGGACATATTACGAGCAGTACTTC.

The chain links TRBV28 to TRBJ2-3, with TRBD1 as a possible D gene (5 bases). CDR1 is MDHEN, CDR2 SYDVKM, per germline. V was clipped by 2 bases and J by 5 bases, with 14 bases between them. This CDR3 contains 15 residues. CDR3 DNA: TGTGCCAGCAGTTTAGAAGGGGAAGCTATAGATACGCAGTATTTT. Its protein is CASSLEGEAIDTQYF.

This clone was found a few times. The CDR3 DNA reads TGTGCCAGCAGCGGCCCTGGGGGGGTCTACAATGAGCAGTTCTTC. It translates to CASSGPGGVYNEQFF. V gene TRBV9 combines with J gene TRBJ2-1; 7 nucleotides agree with TRBD2. CDR1 is SGDLS, CDR2 YYNGEE, per germline. The CDR3 extends over 15 amino acids. Losses at the gene ends were 3 bases for V and 3 bases for J; bases not matched to a gene: 6.

The chain recombines TRBV7-2 with TRBJ1-1, with D possibly TRBD1 on 5 matching bases. Germline assignment: CDR1 SGHTA and CDR2 FQGNSA. The CDR3 is made up of 16 amino acids. The V end was cut by 2 bases, the J end by 2 bases, with 15 bases between. CDR3 sequence (DNA): TGTGCCAGCAGCTTACTGCTGATGGGGGGTAACACTGAAGCTTTCTTT. Protein product: CASSLLLMGGNTEAFF. Using reference TRBV7-2 and TRBJ1-1 for the parts outside the CDR3, the full variable domain is GAGVSQSPSNKVTEKGKDVELRCDPISGHTALYWYRQSLGQGLEFLIYFQGNSAPDKSGLPSDRFSAERTGGSVSTLTIQRTQQEDSAVYLCASSLLLMGGNTEAFFGQGTRLTVV.

This chain connects TRBV19 to TRBJ2-5; the D gene is possibly TRBD2 (5 bases). CDR1 LNHDA and CDR2 SQIVND come from the germline V gene (reference sequence). This CDR3 region has 15 residues. V gave up 5 bases and J gave up 2 bases, with 15 bases separating them. CDR3 coding DNA: TGTGCCAGTAGTCCCCGTGGTGAGGGTCAAGAGACCCAGTACTTC. Encoded protein: CASSPRGEGQETQYF.

V and J are TRBV18 and TRBJ2-7; possible D gene TRBD1, 6 bases. The CDR3 length is 12 residues. With 2 bases removed from V and 7 bases from J, the gap between germline ends came to 9 bases. Looked up from germline, CDR1 is KGHSH and CDR2 is LQKENI. The CDR3 DNA follows: TGTGCCAGCTCACCAATAGGACAGGAGCAGTACTTC. Residues: CASSPIGQEQYF.

The chain carries TRBV6-1 and TRBJ2-1; perhaps TRBD2 as D (6 bases). From germline, CDR1 is MNHNS and CDR2 SASEGT. Between the trimmed V and J ends, which lost 6 bases and 4 bases, there was a span of 10 bases. The CDR3 runs 13 residues. This CDR3 is CASREGRYNEQFF. In DNA, the CDR3 is TGTGCCAGCAGGGAGGGACGGTACAATGAGCAGTTCTTC.

There are a few counts of this clone. The V gene is TRBV19, the J gene TRBJ1-1; D gene unclear. The CDR3 length is 13 residues. V dropped 8 bases and J dropped 4 bases, with 14 bases sitting between them. CDR1 and CDR2 from the germline V gene are LNHDA and SQIVND (reference sequence). The CDR3 sequence is CASDEVGGTEAFF. CDR3 coding DNA: TGTGCCAGTGACGAGGTTGGAGGCACTGAAGCTTTCTTT.

The chain employs TRBV7-7 and TRBJ2-1, with TRBD2 as a possible D gene (6 bases). CDR1 and CDR2 from the germline V gene are SSHAT and FNYEAQ (reference sequence). This CDR3 has 17 amino acids. Trimming removed 5 bases from V and 0 bases from J, with 17 bases in between. CDR3 DNA sequence: TGTGCCAGCAGCCCGGGACTTCAGAGCTCCTCCTACAATGAGCAGTTCTTC. Protein sequence: CASSPGLQSSSYNEQFF.

This chain joins TRBV2 and TRBJ2-7; 7 nucleotides align to TRBD2. V gave up 8 bases and J gave up 4 bases; unmatched junction bases: 14. The germline gives CDR1 SNHLY, CDR2 FYNNEI. CDR3 length equals 15 residues. This CDR3 is CASEEGSSGLYEQYF. CDR3 DNA: TGTGCCAGCGAAGAAGGATCTAGCGGTCTTTACGAGCAGTACTTC.

This clone turned up a few times. The chain employs TRBV4-1 and TRBJ2-1; 7 bases align to TRBD1. Germline V gives CDR1 MGHRA, CDR2 YSYEKL. CDR3 length: 17 amino acids. V shed 3 bases, J shed 5 bases, and the junction held 13 bases outside the gene matches. The CDR3 reads CASSQERQGRPHNEQFF. The CDR3 DNA is TGCGCCAGCAGCCAGGAACGACAGGGCCGCCCTCACAATGAGCAGTTCTTC.

The J gene is TRBJ2-2, the V gene TRBV5-1; tentative D call: TRBD1 (5 bases). V lost 3 bases and J lost 6, with 12 bases in between. The CDR3 contains 14 residues. Germline V gene lookup returns CDR1 SGHRS and CDR2 YFSETQ. DNA for the CDR3: TGCGCCAGCAGCTCAGGGTTTGGCGCCGGGGAGCTGTTTTTT. Translating gives CASSSGFGAGELFF.

This clone was observed once. The V and J genes are TRBV2 and TRBJ1-5; 10 nucleotides agree with TRBD1. This CDR3 has 15 residues. Germline loops: CDR1 SNHLY, CDR2 FYNNEI. The trim removed 4 bases at V and 6 bases at J, leaving 6 bases unmatched. The CDR3 protein is CASSGGTGAGQPQHF. CDR3 bases: TGTGCCAGCAGTGGTGGGACAGGGGCAGGTCAGCCCCAGCATTTT. The full variable domain, with the rest looked up from reference TRBV2 and TRBJ1-5, is EPEVTQTPSHQVTQMGQEVILRCVPISNHLYFYWYRQILGQKVEFLVSFYNNEISEKSEIFDDQFSVERPDGSNFTLKIRSTKLEDSAMYFCASSGGTGAGQPQHFGDGTRLSIL.

This clone has only one observation. This chain links TRBV6-5 with TRBJ2-7; 8 bases map to TRBD2. The CDR3 sequence is 14 residues long. V was pared by 0 bases and J by 6 bases, with 4 bases of the junction left unmatched. CDR1 MNHEY and CDR2 SVGAGI come from the germline V gene. CDR3 coding DNA: TGTGCCAGCAGTTACTCGGGACTAGGGGGCGAGCAGTACTTC. Amino acids: CASSYSGLGGEQYF.

This clone was recorded once. This chain connects TRBV7-9 to TRBJ1-2; D gene unclear. V was pared by 5 bases and J by 0 bases, with 7 bases between. Germline values: CDR1 SEHNR, CDR2 FQNEAQ (reference sequence). The CDR3 has 13 amino acids. CDR3 DNA: TGTGCCAGCAGCGCTAGAGCTAACTATGGCTACACCTTC. This encodes CASSARANYGYTF.

V usage is TRBV28 and J usage is TRBJ1-5; D possibly corresponds to TRBD1 (6 bases). This CDR3 spans 16 amino acids. V lost 8 bases, J lost 4 bases, and 21 bases lay in between. Looked up from germline, CDR1 is MDHEN and CDR2 is SYDVKM. CDR3 bases: TGTGCCAGCGGATTGATGCACAGGGAGGGGAATCAGCCCCAGCATTTT. Translation: CASGLMHREGNQPQHF.

CDR3 amino acids: CASSESPGQGEKLFF. The CDR3 DNA reads TGTGCCAGCAGTGAATCGCCGGGACAGGGCGAAAAACTGTTTTTT. The genes are TRBV6-1 and TRBJ1-4, with TRBD1 identical over 9 bases. The junction had 6 bases not matched to a gene; V was cut back by 2 bases and J by 8 bases. The germline V gene encodes CDR1 MNHNS and CDR2 SASEGT. This CDR3 is built from 15 residues.

This clone has only a few counts. CDR3 DNA sequence: TGTGCCAGCAGTTACTCGGAGGGAGGGAGTTCACCCCTCCACTTT. This sequence encodes CASSYSEGGSSPLHF. V and J are TRBV6-6 and TRBJ1-6, with D unresolved. CDR1 and CDR2 (germline): MNHNY, SVGAGI (reference sequence). Between the trimmed V and J ends, which lost 0 bases and 9 bases, there was a span of 12 bases. CDR3 size: 15 residues.

The rearrangement uses TRBV4-3 and TRBJ2-1; D is perhaps TRBD1 (5 bases). The CDR3 totals 18 residues. Germline V CDR1 and CDR2: LGHNA, YSLEER. Trimming took 3 bases from V and 8 from J, leaving 26 bases between them. The CDR3 loop reads CASSQMAPDSYQGYEQFF. CDR3 sequence (DNA): TGCGCCAGCAGCCAGATGGCCCCAGACAGCTACCAAGGGTATGAGCAGTTCTTC.

V and J are TRBV6-1 and TRBJ1-5; 9 bases line up with TRBD1. V lost 4 bases and J lost 3; bases outside the gene matches: 7. Germline V lookup: CDR1 MNHNS, CDR2 SASEGT. This CDR3 has 16 amino acids. The CDR3 loop is CASSAQGAGNNQPQHF. Written as DNA, the CDR3 is TGTGCCAGCAGTGCACAGGGGGCAGGGAACAATCAGCCCCAGCATTTT.

The rearrangement uses TRBV21-1 and TRBJ2-7; the table's D call TRBD1 went unverified against the DNA. TRBV21-1 is a recognized pseudogene. This CDR3 comprises 13 residues. CDR3 sequence reads: CARNRPPTYEQYF. The CDR3 DNA is TGTGCCAGAAACAGGCCTCCCACCTACGAGCAGTACTTC.

The chain joins TRBV7-6 to TRBJ2-3; a weak D match, TRBD2 (5 bases). The germline V gene encodes CDR1 SGHVS and CDR2 FNYEAQ. The CDR3 totals 15 residues. Trimming took off 5 bases at V and 4 bases at J, with 16 bases between the two ends. CDR3 region: CASSPSPGNADTQYF. DNA of the CDR3: TGTGCCAGCAGCCCAAGCCCGGGGAACGCAGATACGCAGTATTTT.

Remarks on this clone: An end of the junction does not agree with germline; a read error may underlie this. V and J are TRBV7-9 and TRBJ1-1; perhaps TRBD1 as D (5 bases). The length of the CDR3 is 11 residues. Per the germline V gene, CDR1 is SEHNR and CDR2 is FQNEAQ (reference sequence). CDR3: CSSSPGEGAFF. DNA for the CDR3: TGTTCCAGTTCACCGGGGGAGGGCGCTTTCTTT.

This chain links TRBV13 with TRBJ2-3, with TRBD1 matching 10 bases. The V gene's germline CDR1 is PRHDT and CDR2 FYEKMQ (reference sequence). The CDR3 runs to 18 residues. The trim removed 5 bases at V and 5 bases at J, leaving 16 bases unmatched. CDR3 in amino acids: CASSPTGQGESSGDTQYF. Here the CDR3 DNA reads TGTGCCAGCAGCCCCACCGGACAGGGGGAATCCAGTGGAGATACGCAGTATTTT.

The chain uses TRBV19 and TRBJ2-3, with TRBD2 identical over 8 bases. Germline V gene sequence: CDR1 LNHDA, CDR2 SQIVND (reference sequence). The V gene end was trimmed by 5 bases and the J gene end by 0 bases; junction bases not matched to a gene: 7. The CDR3 length is 16 residues. The CDR3 coding sequence is TGTGCCAGTAGTGCACGACTAGCGACTAGCACAGATACGCAGTATTTT. As protein: CASSARLATSTDTQYF.

This clone has only one observation. The V gene is TRBV6-1, the J gene TRBJ1-6; D not certain. V dropped 2 bases and J dropped 4 bases, with 15 bases sitting between them. This CDR3 contains 17 residues. CDR1 MNHNS and CDR2 SASEGT come from the germline V gene. CDR3 sequence (DNA): TGTGCCAGCAGTGAAACCTGGGCTTCGGGGTATAATTCACCCCTCCACTTT. It specifies CASSETWASGYNSPLHF.

This clone was seen a few times. The V and J genes are TRBV6-1 and TRBJ2-4, with 9 positions matching TRBD1. Germline CDR1 is MNHNS and CDR2 is SASEGT. The CDR3 is 15 amino acids. The ends lost 6 bases at V and 4 bases at J; junction bases unmatched: 7. This CDR3 reads CASRTGGDIKNIQYF. Written as DNA, the CDR3 is TGTGCCAGCAGGACAGGGGGGGATATAAAAAACATTCAGTACTTC.

This clone was counted a few times. The chain is built from TRBV12-2 and TRBJ1-6. TRBV12-2 represents a pseudogene. The CDR3 spans 16 residues. CDR3 DNA: TGTGCAAGTCGCTTAGCCCTTGCAGGGAGGAGTTCACCCCTCCACTTT. It encodes CASRLALAGRSSPLHF.

This chain links TRBV5-6 with TRBJ1-2, with D possibly matching TRBD1 (5 bases). The CDR3 consists of 16 residues. The germline gives CDR1 SGHDT, CDR2 YYEEEE. Trimming shortened V by 3 bases and J by 4 bases, and 19 bases separated the two germline ends. The DNA of the CDR3 is TGTGCCAGCAGCTGGGGTCCACAAGGGACTACCTATGGCTACACCTTC. Encoded protein: CASSWGPQGTTYGYTF.